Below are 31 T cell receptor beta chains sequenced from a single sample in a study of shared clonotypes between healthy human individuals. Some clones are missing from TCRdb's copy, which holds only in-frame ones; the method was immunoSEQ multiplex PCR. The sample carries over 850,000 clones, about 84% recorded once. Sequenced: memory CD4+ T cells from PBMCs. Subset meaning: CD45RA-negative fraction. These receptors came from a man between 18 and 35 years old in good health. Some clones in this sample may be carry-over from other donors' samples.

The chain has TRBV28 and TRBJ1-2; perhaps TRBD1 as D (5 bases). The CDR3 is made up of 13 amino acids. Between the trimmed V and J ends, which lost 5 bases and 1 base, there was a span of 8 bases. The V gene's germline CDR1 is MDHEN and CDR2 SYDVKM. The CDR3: CASSDSINYGYTF. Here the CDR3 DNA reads TGTGCCAGCAGTGACAGCATTAACTATGGCTACACCTTC.

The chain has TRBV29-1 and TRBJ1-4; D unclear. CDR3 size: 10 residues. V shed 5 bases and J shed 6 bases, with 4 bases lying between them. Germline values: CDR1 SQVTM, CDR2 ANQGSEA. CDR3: CSVLDEKLFF. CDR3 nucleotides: TGCAGCGTTCTAGATGAAAAACTGTTTTTT.

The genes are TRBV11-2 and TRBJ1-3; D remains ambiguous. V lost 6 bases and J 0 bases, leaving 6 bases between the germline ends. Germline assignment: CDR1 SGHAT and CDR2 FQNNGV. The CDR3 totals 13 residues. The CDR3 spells CASREPSGNTIYF. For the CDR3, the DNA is TGTGCCAGCAGGGAACCCTCTGGAAACACCATATATTTT.

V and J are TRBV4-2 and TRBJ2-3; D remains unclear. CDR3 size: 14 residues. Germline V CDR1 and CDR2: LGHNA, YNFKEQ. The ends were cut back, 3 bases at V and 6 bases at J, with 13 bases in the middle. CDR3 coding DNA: TGTGCCAGCAGCCAGATTTCCCCTCCTGATACGCAGTATTTT. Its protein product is CASSQISPPDTQYF.

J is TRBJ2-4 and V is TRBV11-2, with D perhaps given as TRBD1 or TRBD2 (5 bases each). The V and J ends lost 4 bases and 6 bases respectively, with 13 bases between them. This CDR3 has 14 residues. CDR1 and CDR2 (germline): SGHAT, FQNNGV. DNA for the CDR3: TGTGCCAGCAGCTCCAGGGAGAGGGGAAACATTCAGTACTTC. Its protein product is CASSSRERGNIQYF.

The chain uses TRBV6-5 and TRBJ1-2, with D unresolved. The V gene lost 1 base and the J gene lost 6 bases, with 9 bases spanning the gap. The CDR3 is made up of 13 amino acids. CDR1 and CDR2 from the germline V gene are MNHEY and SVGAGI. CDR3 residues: CASSYWESDGYTF. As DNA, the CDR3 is TGTGCCAGCAGTTACTGGGAGAGTGATGGCTACACCTTC.

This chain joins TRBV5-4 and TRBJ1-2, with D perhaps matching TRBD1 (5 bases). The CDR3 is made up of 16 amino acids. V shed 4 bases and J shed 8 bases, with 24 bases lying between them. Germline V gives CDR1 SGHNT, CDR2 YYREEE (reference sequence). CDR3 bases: TGTGCCAGCAGCGCGTTAAAAGCGTGGGACCCCGAGGGCTACACCTTC. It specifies CASSALKAWDPEGYTF.

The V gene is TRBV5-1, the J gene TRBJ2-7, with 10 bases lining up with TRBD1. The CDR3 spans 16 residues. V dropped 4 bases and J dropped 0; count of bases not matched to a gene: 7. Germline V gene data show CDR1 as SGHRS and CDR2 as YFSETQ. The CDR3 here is CASSTWGQGISYEQYF. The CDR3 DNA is TGCGCCAGCAGCACATGGGGACAGGGGATCTCCTACGAGCAGTACTTC.

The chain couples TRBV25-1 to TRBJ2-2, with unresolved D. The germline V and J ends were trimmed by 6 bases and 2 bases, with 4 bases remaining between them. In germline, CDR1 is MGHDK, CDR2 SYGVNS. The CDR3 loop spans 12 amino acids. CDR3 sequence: CASRINTGELFF. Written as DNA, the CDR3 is TGTGCCAGCAGAATAAACACCGGGGAGCTGTTTTTT.

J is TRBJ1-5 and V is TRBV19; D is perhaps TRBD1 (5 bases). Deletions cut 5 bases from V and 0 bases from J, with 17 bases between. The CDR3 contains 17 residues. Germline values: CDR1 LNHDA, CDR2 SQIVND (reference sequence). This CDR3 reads CASSQGLLRASNQPQHF. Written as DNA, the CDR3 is TGTGCCAGTAGTCAGGGCCTCCTTAGGGCTAGCAATCAGCCCCAGCATTTT.

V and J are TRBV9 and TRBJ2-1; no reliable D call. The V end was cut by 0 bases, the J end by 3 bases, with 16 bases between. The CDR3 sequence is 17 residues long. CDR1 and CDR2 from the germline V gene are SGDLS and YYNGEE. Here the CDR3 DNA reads TGTGCCAGCAGCGTAGGGCCTGCCCGGTCCTACTACAATGAGCAGTTCTTC. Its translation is CASSVGPARSYYNEQFF.

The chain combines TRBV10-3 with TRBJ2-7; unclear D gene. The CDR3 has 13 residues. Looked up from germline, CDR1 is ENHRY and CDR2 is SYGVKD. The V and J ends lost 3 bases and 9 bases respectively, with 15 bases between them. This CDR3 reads CAISDGRRRTQYF. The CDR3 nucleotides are TGTGCCATCAGTGATGGTAGAAGACGGACGCAGTACTTC.

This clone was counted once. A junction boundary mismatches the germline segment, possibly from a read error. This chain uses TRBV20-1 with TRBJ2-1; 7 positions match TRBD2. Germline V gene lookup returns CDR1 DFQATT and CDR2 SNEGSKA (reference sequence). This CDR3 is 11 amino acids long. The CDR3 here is CRASGYNEQFF. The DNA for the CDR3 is TGCAGGGCTAGCGGATACAATGAGCAGTTCTTC.

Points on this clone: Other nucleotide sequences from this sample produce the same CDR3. The CDR3 protein is CASSLEGTGFNEQFF. The CDR3 DNA reads TGCGCCAGCAGCTTGGAGGGGACAGGGTTCAATGAGCAGTTCTTC. This chain uses TRBV5-1 with TRBJ2-1; TRBD1 matches 9 bases. J lost 6 bases, V lost 0 bases, and 4 bases had no gene match. This CDR3 region has 15 residues. CDR1 and CDR2 (germline): SGHRS, YFSETQ.

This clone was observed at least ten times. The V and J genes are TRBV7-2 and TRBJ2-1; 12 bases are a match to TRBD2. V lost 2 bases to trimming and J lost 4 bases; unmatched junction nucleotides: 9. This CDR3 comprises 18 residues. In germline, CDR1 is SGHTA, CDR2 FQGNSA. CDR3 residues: CASSLLWTSGEVYNEQFF. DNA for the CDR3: TGTGCCAGCAGCTTACTATGGACTAGCGGGGAAGTTTACAATGAGCAGTTCTTC.

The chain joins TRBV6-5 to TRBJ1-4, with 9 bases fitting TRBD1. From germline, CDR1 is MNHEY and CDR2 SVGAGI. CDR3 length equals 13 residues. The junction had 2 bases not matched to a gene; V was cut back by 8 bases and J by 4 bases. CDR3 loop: CASATGGNEKLFF. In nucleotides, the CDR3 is TGTGCCAGCGCGACAGGGGGTAATGAAAAACTGTTTTTT.

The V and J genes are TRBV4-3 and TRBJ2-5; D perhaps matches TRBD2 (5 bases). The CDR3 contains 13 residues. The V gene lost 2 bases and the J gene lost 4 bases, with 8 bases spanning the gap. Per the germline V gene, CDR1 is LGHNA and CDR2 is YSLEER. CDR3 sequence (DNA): TGCGCCAGCAGCCAATCCCGGGGAGAGACCCAGTACTTC. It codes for CASSQSRGETQYF.

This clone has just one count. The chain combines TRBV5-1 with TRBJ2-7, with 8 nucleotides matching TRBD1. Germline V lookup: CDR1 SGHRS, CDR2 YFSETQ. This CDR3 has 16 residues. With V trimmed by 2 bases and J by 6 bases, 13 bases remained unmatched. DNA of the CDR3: TGCGCCAGCAGCTTCAACAGGGGGATGGGTAATGGCGAGCAGTACTTC. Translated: CASSFNRGMGNGEQYF.

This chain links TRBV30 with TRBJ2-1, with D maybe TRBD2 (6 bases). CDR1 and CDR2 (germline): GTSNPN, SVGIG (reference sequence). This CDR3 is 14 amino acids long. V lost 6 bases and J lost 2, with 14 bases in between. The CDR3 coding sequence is TGTGCCTGTTCGAGCGGGTTAACCTACAATGAGCAGTTCTTC. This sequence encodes CACSSGLTYNEQFF.

The chain's CDR3 is CASSPPGHEQYF. For the CDR3, the DNA is TGTGCCAGCAGTCCCCCCGGGCACGAGCAGTACTTC. The genes are TRBV27 and TRBJ2-7; D gene uncertain. The germline CDR1 and CDR2 sequences are MNHEY and SMNVEV (reference sequence). This CDR3 has 12 amino acids. V lost 5 bases to trimming and J lost 5 bases, with 10 bases between them.

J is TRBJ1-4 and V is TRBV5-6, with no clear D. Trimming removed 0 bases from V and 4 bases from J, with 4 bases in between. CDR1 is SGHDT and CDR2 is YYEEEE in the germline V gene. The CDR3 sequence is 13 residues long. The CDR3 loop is CASSLGINEKLFF. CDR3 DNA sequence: TGTGCCAGCAGCTTGGGGATTAATGAAAAACTGTTTTTT. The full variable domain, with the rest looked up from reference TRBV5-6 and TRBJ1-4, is DAGVTQSPTHLIKTRGQQVTLRCSPKSGHDTVSWYQQALGQGPQFIFQYYEEEERQRGNFPDRFSGHQFPNYSSELNVNALLLGDSALYLCASSLGINEKLFFGSGTQLSVL.

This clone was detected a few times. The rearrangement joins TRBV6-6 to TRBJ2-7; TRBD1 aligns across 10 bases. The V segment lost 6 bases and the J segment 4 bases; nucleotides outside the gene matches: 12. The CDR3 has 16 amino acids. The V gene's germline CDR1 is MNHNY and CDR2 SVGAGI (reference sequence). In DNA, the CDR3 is TGTGCCAGCAGAACAACTGACAGGGGGCTTATTTACGAGCAGTACTTC. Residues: CASRTTDRGLIYEQYF.

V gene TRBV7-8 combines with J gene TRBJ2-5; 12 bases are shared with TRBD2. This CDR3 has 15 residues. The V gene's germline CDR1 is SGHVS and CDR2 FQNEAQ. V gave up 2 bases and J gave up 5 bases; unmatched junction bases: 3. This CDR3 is CASSLLAGGPETQYF. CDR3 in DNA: TGTGCCAGCAGCTTACTAGCGGGAGGGCCGGAGACCCAGTACTTC.

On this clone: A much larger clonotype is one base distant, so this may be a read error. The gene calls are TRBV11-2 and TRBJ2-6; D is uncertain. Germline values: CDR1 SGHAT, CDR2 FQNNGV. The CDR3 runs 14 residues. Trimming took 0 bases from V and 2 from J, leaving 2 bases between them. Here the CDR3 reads CASSLDPGANVLTF. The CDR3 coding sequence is TGTGCCAGCAGCTTAGACCCTGGGGCCAACGTCCTGACTTTC. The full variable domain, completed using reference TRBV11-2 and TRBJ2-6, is EAGVAQSPRYKIIEKRQSVAFWCNPISGHATLYWYQQILGQGPKLLIQFQNNGVVDDSQLPKDRFSAERLKGVDSTLKIQPAKLEDSAVYLCASSLDPGANVLTFGAGSRLTVL.

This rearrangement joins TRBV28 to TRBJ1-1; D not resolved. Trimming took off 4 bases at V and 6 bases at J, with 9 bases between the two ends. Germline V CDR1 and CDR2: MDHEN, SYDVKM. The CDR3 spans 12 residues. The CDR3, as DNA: TGTGCCAGCAGTTCCCATAGCTCTGAAGCTTTCTTT. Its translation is CASSSHSSEAFF.

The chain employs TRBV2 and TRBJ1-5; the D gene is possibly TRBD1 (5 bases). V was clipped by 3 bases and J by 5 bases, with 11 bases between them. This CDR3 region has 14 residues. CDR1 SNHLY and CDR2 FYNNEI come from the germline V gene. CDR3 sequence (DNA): TGTGCCAGCAGTGACAGCTGGGGCGATCAGCCCCAGCATTTT. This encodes CASSDSWGDQPQHF.

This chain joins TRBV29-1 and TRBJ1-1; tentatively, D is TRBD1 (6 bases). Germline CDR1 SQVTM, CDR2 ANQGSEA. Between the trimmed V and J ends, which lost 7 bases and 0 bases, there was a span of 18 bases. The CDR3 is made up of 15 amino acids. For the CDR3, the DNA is TGCAGCGCGGCCCATCTGGGGGCACTGAACACTGAAGCTTTCTTT. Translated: CSAAHLGALNTEAFF.

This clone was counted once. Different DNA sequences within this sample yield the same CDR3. The CDR3 reads CASSLIGQGSNQPQHF. The CDR3 DNA is TGTGCCAGCAGTTTAATTGGACAGGGGAGCAATCAGCCCCAGCATTTT. The V and J genes are TRBV28 and TRBJ1-5; 9 positions agree with TRBD1. The V segment lost 2 bases and the J segment 1 base; nucleotides outside the gene matches: 3. Germline CDR1 and CDR2: MDHEN and SYDVKM. The CDR3 runs to 16 residues. Filled out from reference TRBV28 and TRBJ1-5, the complete variable domain reads DVKVTQSSRYLVKRTGEKVFLECVQDMDHENMFWYRQDPGLGLRLIYFSYDVKMKEKGDIPEGYSVSREKKERFSLILESASTNQTSMYLCASSLIGQGSNQPQHFGDGTRLSIL.

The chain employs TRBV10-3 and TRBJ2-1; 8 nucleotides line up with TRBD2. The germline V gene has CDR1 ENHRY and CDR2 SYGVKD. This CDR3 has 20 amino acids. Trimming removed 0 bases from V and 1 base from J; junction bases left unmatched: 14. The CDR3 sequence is CAISESRIRSGSRSYNEQFF. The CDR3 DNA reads TGTGCCATCAGTGAGTCGAGGATACGGAGCGGGAGTAGGTCCTACAATGAGCAGTTCTTC.

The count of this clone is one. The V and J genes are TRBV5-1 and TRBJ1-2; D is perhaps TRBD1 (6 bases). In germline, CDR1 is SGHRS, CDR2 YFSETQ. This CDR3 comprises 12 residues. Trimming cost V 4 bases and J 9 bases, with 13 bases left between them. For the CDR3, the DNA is TGCGCCAGCAGCACTTATCAGGGGAGCTACACCTTC. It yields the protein CASSTYQGSYTF.

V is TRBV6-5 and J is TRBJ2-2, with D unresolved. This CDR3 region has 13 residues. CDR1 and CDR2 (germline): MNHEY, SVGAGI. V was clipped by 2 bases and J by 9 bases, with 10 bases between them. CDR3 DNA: TGTGCCAGCAGTTACCTCCGAACGCGGGAGCTGTTTTTT. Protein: CASSYLRTRELFF.